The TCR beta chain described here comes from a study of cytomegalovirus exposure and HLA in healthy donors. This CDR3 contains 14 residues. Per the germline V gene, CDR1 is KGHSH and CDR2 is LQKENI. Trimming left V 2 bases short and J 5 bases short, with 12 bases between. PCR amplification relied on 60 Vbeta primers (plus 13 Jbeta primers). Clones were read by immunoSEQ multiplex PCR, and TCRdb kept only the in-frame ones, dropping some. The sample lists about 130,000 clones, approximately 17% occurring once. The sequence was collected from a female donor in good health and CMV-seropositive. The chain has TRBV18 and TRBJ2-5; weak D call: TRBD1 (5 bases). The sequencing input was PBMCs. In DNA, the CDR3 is TGTGCCAGCTCACCATTCAGGGTAGGGGAGACCCAGTACTTC. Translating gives CASSPFRVGETQYF.